A selection of T cell receptor beta chains follows, all from one sample in a study of blood T cell repertoires in COVID-19. TCRdb's table, derived via immunoSEQ multiplex PCR, lists solely in-frame clones and lacks some. This sample has approximately 300,000 clones; under 95% occur once, and the top ten carry about 18%. Specimen: PBMCs or T cells enriched from blood (not recorded which). The receptors here all came from a woman aged 25 to 39 who had recovered from COVID-19. The CDR3 runs from the conserved cysteine through the conserved F or W. The D gene is left open where the match is weak. Some rows mark clone size as missing; the rest say once, few, many or name a class of expanded clone.

NA	TRBV5-4	TRBD2	TRBJ2-5	CASSTGLGVTGETQYF	TGTGCCAGCAGCACCGGACTAGGAGTGACGGGGGAGACCCAGTACTTC
NA	TRBV5-3	TRBD2	TRBJ2-5	CARSPASGIETQYF	TGTGCCAGAAGTCCGGCTAGCGGGATTGAGACCCAGTACTTC
NA	TRBV28	TRBD2	TRBJ2-1	CASSSNSGGAANEQFF	TGTGCCAGCAGCTCGAATAGCGGGGGGGCCGCAAATGAGCAGTTCTTC
NA	TRBV5-6	TRBD1	TRBJ2-3	CASSLDRGYTDTQYF	TGTGCCAGCAGCTTGGACAGGGGTTATACAGATACGCAGTATTTT
NA	TRBV11-3	TRBD2	TRBJ2-3	CASSLVRGGRTDTQYF	TGTGCCAGCAGCTTAGTGCGGGGGGGCCGAACAGATACGCAGTATTTT
NA	TRBV6-1	NA	TRBJ1-3	CASTPGRGNTIYF	TGTGCCAGCACCCCAGGGCGAGGAAACACCATATATTTT
NA	TRBV27	NA	TRBJ2-1	CASSPRAGRNNEQFF	TGTGCCAGCAGCCCACGGGCGGGACGGAACAATGAGCAGTTCTTC
NA	TRBV7-8	NA	TRBJ1-1	CASSLENREVNTEAFF	TGTGCCAGCAGTTTAGAAAACAGGGAAGTGAACACTGAAGCTTTCTTT
NA	TRBV4-1	NA	TRBJ2-1	CASRQLGQGRENEQFF	TGCGCCAGCAGACAACTCGGGCAGGGCCGGGAGAATGAGCAGTTCTTC
NA	TRBV4-1	NA	TRBJ2-7	CASSQETGETEQYF	TGCGCCAGCAGCCAAGAAACGGGAGAAACTGAGCAGTACTTC
NA	TRBV7-7	TRBD2	TRBJ2-2	CASSLGSGGTGELFF	TGTGCTAGCAGCTTAGGTAGCGGGGGCACCGGGGAGCTGTTTTTT
NA	TRBV19	NA	TRBJ1-2	CASSIGGTDYGYTF	TGTGCCAGTAGTATCGGGGGGACGGACTATGGCTACACCTTC
NA	TRBV9	TRBD2	TRBJ2-3	CASSVGGSGGALTDTQYF	TGTGCCAGCAGCGTAGGAGGTAGCGGGGGGGCATTAACAGATACGCAGTATTTT
NA	TRBV7-6	TRBD2	TRBJ2-5	CASSLLAGGAQETQYF	TGTGCCAGCAGCTTACTAGCGGGAGGGGCCCAAGAGACCCAGTACTTC
NA	TRBV27	NA	TRBJ1-5	CASSFAGANQPQHF	TGTGCCAGCAGTTTTGCGGGGGCCAATCAGCCCCAGCATTTT
NA	TRBV15	TRBD2	TRBJ2-7	CATSRETGTSEQYF	TGTGCCACCAGCAGGGAGACCGGGACTAGCGAGCAGTACTTC
NA	TRBV19	NA	TRBJ1-2	CASRTQGYGYTF	TGTGCCAGTAGAACCCAGGGCTATGGCTACACCTTC
NA	TRBV13	NA	TRBJ1-4	CASSIRGEALEKLFF	TGTGCCAGCAGCATAAGAGGGGAGGCGCTGGAAAAACTGTTTTTT
few	TRBV2	TRBD1	TRBJ1-4	CASSDRGRTGQEKLFF	TGTGCCAGCAGTGATCGAGGAAGGACAGGGCAAGAAAAACTGTTTTTT
few	TRBV14	NA	TRBJ1-4	CASSQLKGGANEKLFF	TGTGCCAGCAGCCAACTAAAGGGGGGGGCTAATGAAAAACTGTTTTTT
once	TRBV18	TRBD1	TRBJ2-7	CASSPAYRGREYEQYF	TGTGCCAGCTCACCAGCTTACAGGGGGCGAGAATACGAGCAGTACTTC
NA	TRBV25-1	TRBD1	TRBJ1-4	CASSGMGQGLTNEKLFF	TGTGCCAGCAGTGGCATGGGACAGGGGTTGACTAATGAAAAACTGTTTTTT
NA	TRBV27	TRBD2	TRBJ2-1	CASSPQLAGGWDEQFF	TGTGCCAGCAGTCCACAACTAGCGGGAGGGTGGGATGAGCAGTTCTTC
NA	TRBV15	TRBD1	TRBJ1-2	CATSREWTGDYGYTF	TGTGCCACCAGCAGAGAATGGACAGGGGACTATGGCTACACCTTC
NA	TRBV7-9	NA	TRBJ1-1	CASSLDRSKAFF	TGTGCCAGCAGCTTAGATCGGAGCAAAGCTTTCTTT
NA	TRBV6-4	NA	TRBJ1-6	CASSVRSGYNSPLHF	TGTGCCAGCAGTGTTCGAAGCGGGTATAATTCACCCCTCCACTTT
NA	TRBV28	NA	TRBJ1-5	CASSELQVGNQPQHF	TGTGCCAGCAGTGAGCTACAGGTAGGCAATCAGCCCCAGCATTTT
once	TRBV6-5	NA	TRBJ2-3	CASSYRNRATDTQYF	TGTGCCAGCAGTTATAGGAACAGGGCCACAGATACGCAGTATTTT
many	TRBV5-1	NA	TRBJ2-7	CASSLDRAYEQYF	TGCGCCAGCAGCTTGGACAGGGCCTACGAGCAGTACTTC
NA	TRBV10-3	TRBD1	TRBJ1-4	CAISERGTGSGEKLFF	TGTGCCATCAGTGAACGAGGGACAGGGAGCGGGGAAAAACTGTTTTTT
NA	TRBV7-9	NA	TRBJ1-2	CASSSPQGPHGYTF	TGTGCCAGCAGCTCACCTCAGGGGCCCCATGGCTACACCTTC
NA	TRBV4-2	NA	TRBJ1-2	CASSQDAGGYTF	TGTGCCAGCAGCCAAGATGCAGGAGGCTACACCTTC
NA	TRBV27	NA	TRBJ2-7	CASGGTRGHEQYF	TGTGCCAGCGGCGGGACGCGAGGGCACGAGCAGTACTTC
NA	TRBV19	NA	TRBJ2-5	CASSMGGRETQYF	TGTGCCAGTAGTATGGGGGGGCGAGAGACCCAGTACTTC
once	TRBV18	TRBD1	TRBJ1-2	CASSSDRVYGYTF	TGTGCCAGCTCCTCCGACAGGGTCTATGGCTACACCTTC
NA	TRBV20-1	NA	TRBJ1-1	CSALRGEAFF	TGCAGTGCTTTGCGGGGTGAAGCTTTCTTT
NA	TRBV7-9	TRBD1	TRBJ1-2	CASSTWTGYGYTF	TGTGCCAGCAGCACCTGGACAGGGTATGGCTACACCTTC
NA	TRBV28	NA	TRBJ1-1	CASSFSVVQGNTEAFF	TGTGCCAGCAGTTTTTCAGTGGTACAGGGAAACACTGAAGCTTTCTTT
NA	TRBV7-7	TRBD2	TRBJ2-3	CASSLASGGTDTQYF	TGTGCTAGCAGCTTGGCTAGCGGAGGCACAGATACGCAGTATTTT
NA	TRBV7-2	NA	TRBJ1-2	CASSLAGEPYGYTF	TGTGCCAGCAGCTTAGCAGGAGAACCGTATGGCTACACCTTC
NA	TRBV19	NA	TRBJ1-3	CASSQALSGNTIYF	TGTGCCAGTTCACAGGCACTCTCTGGAAACACCATATATTTT
once	TRBV30	TRBD1	TRBJ2-7	CAWSPPGTGPQGQYF	TGTGCCTGGAGTCCCCCCGGGACAGGGCCCCAGGGGCAGTACTTC
NA	TRBV11-1	NA	TRBJ2-5	CASTGGVGETQYF	TGTGCCAGCACCGGAGGGGTTGGAGAGACCCAGTACTTC
NA	TRBV9	TRBD2	TRBJ2-3	CASSVLAGVPDTQYF	TGTGCCAGCAGCGTACTAGCGGGAGTCCCAGATACGCAGTATTTT
NA	TRBV6-5	NA	TRBJ1-2	CASRYLSGSKGYTF	TGTGCCAGCAGATATCTGTCCGGGTCTAAGGGCTACACCTTC
once	TRBV9	TRBD2	TRBJ2-1	CASSVAQAGGSYNEQFF	TGTGCCAGCAGCGTAGCCCAAGCGGGGGGGTCCTACAATGAGCAGTTCTTC
NA	TRBV5-1	NA	TRBJ2-2	CASTFAPQTGELFF	TGCGCCAGCACCTTCGCCCCCCAGACCGGGGAGCTGTTTTTT
NA	TRBV4-1	TRBD2	TRBJ2-1	CASRPSGSRDEQFF	TGCGCCAGCCGTCCTAGCGGGAGTAGAGATGAGCAGTTCTTC
few	TRBV28	NA	TRBJ1-6	CASSSEADSYNSPLHF	TGTGCCAGCAGTTCGGAGGCGGACAGCTATAATTCACCCCTCCACTTT
once	TRBV5-1	TRBD2	TRBJ2-1	CASSLLTSGDNEQFF	TGCGCCAGCAGCTTACTGACTAGCGGGGACAATGAGCAGTTCTTC
NA	TRBV29-1	NA	TRBJ2-5	CSVGARETQYF	TGCAGCGTAGGGGCGCGAGAGACCCAGTACTTC
once	TRBV6-5	TRBD1	TRBJ2-1	CASRNRDSHYNEQFF	TGTGCCAGCAGGAACCGGGACAGTCATTACAATGAGCAGTTCTTC
few	TRBV19	NA	TRBJ2-1	CASSIEGEAYNEQFF	TGTGCCAGTAGTATAGAAGGGGAAGCTTACAATGAGCAGTTCTTC
NA	TRBV6-5	TRBD1	TRBJ1-2	CASTATGEVYGYTF	TGTGCCAGCACAGCCACAGGGGAAGTCTATGGCTACACCTTC
NA	TRBV6-2/TRBV6-3	NA	TRBJ2-2	CASSHGTTGELFF	TGTGCCAGCAGTCACGGGACAACCGGGGAGCTGTTTTTT
NA	TRBV28	TRBD1	TRBJ2-5	CASTRTGSQETQYF	TGTGCCAGCACTAGGACAGGGAGCCAAGAGACCCAGTACTTC
NA	TRBV28	TRBD1	TRBJ1-2	CASSFQGAQNYTF	TGTGCCAGCAGTTTCCAGGGGGCGCAGAACTACACCTTC
NA	TRBV6-2/TRBV6-3	TRBD2	TRBJ2-3	CASSPPGLAIGQYF	TGTGCCAGCAGCCCTCCGGGACTAGCGATTGGGCAGTATTTT
NA	TRBV7-8	NA	TRBJ1-1	CASSQTTLNTEAFF	TGTGCCAGCAGCCAAACCACATTGAACACTGAAGCTTTCTTT